These 3 T cell receptor beta chains share one sample of origin, sequenced in a study of cytomegalovirus exposure and HLA in healthy donors. The data were produced by immunoSEQ multiplex PCR, yet TCRdb's version contains in-frame clones alone and is incomplete. The profile shows about 130,000 clones, about 91% of them singletons. Sequenced input: PBMCs. These receptors were taken from a woman aged 18-30 years in good health and CMV-seronegative.

The chain carries TRBV27 and TRBJ1-3; D not resolved. CDR3 length: 14 residues. V shed 4 bases and J shed 1 base, with 8 bases lying between them. The germline V gene encodes CDR1 MNHEY and CDR2 SMNVEV (reference sequence). The CDR3 protein is CASSYTESGNTIYF. The CDR3 nucleotides read TGTGCCAGCAGTTATACAGAGTCTGGAAACACCATATATTTT.

The chain uses TRBV30 and TRBJ1-3; D gene ambiguous. Trimming left V 2 bases short and J 1 base short, with 18 bases between. Germline values: CDR1 GTSNPN, CDR2 SVGIG (reference sequence). This CDR3 spans 17 amino acids. The CDR3 protein is CAWSRPSSPDSGNTIYF. The CDR3 nucleotides read TGTGCCTGGAGTCGACCTAGCAGCCCGGATTCTGGAAACACCATATATTTT. The full variable domain, rest sourced from reference TRBV30 and TRBJ1-3, is SQTIHQWPATLVQPVGSPLSLECTVEGTSNPNLYWYRQAAGRGLQLLFYSVGIGQISSEVPQNLSASRPQDRQFILSSKKLLLSDSGFYLCAWSRPSSPDSGNTIYFGEGSWLTVV.

The CDR3 sequence: CASSLGGLAGGLAAYEQYF. In DNA, the CDR3 is TGTGCCAGCAGCTTAGGTGGATTAGCGGGAGGCCTAGCAGCCTACGAGCAGTACTTC. V usage is TRBV13 and J usage is TRBJ2-7; 10 bases agree with TRBD2. In germline, CDR1 is PRHDT, CDR2 FYEKMQ (reference sequence). CDR3 length: 19 amino acids. Trimming cost V 0 bases and J 2 bases; bases outside gene matches: 13.